The 12 T cell receptor beta chains listed next were all sequenced from one sample in a study of PD-1 blockade in classical Hodgkin lymphoma. Clones were sequenced by immunoSEQ multiplex PCR, and TCRdb holds only the in-frame ones, with some missing. The sample lists around 16,000 clones; around 83% were seen once. As for time point: newly diagnosed, previously untreated cHL patient sample. Purification of CD4+ T cells from thawed PBMCs was performed via magnetic negative selection. The sample taken for sequencing was CD4+ T cells from blood. All receptors come from a human donor with classical Hodgkin lymphoma.

The chain employs TRBV5-4 and TRBJ2-7, with 8 bases that match TRBD2. Trimming cost V 4 bases and J 6 bases; bases outside gene matches: 9. The V gene's germline CDR1 is SGHNT and CDR2 YYREEE (reference sequence). The length of the CDR3 is 14 residues. DNA of the CDR3: TGTGCCAGCAGCGGGGGGGGACTAGTTGGCGAGCAGTACTTC. Protein: CASSGGGLVGEQYF.

This clone was counted once. The chain couples TRBV18 to TRBJ1-2; the D is unclear. V gave up 3 bases and J gave up 3 bases, with 8 bases separating them. The CDR3 has 13 amino acids. CDR1 and CDR2 (germline): KGHSH, LQKENI. The CDR3 region is CASSPNSDYGYTF. CDR3 in DNA: TGTGCCAGCTCACCGAACAGCGACTATGGCTACACCTTC.

The chain carries TRBV18 and TRBJ1-1; 11 nucleotides align to TRBD1. Germline CDR1 is KGHSH and CDR2 is LQKENI. The CDR3 loop spans 14 amino acids. Trimming cost V 2 bases and J 4 bases; bases outside gene matches: 0. The DNA for the CDR3 is TGTGCCAGCTCACCAGGGACAGGGGGCACTGAAGCTTTCTTT. This translates into CASSPGTGGTEAFF.

The V gene is TRBV6-5, the J gene TRBJ2-1; D is unclear. This CDR3 comprises 12 residues. V lost 6 bases and J 10 bases, leaving 13 bases between the germline ends. Per germline, CDR1 MNHEY and CDR2 SVGAGI. The CDR3 spells CASRGTSKEQFF. The CDR3 nucleotides read TGTGCCAGCAGGGGAACGTCAAAAGAGCAGTTCTTC.

The chain has TRBV23-1 and TRBJ1-5; D perhaps matches TRBD1 (5 bases). TRBV23-1 falls under the ORF class, with uncertain function. The V end lost 0 bases, the J end lost 0 bases, and 15 bases lay between the germline ends. The CDR3 sequence is 18 residues long. This CDR3 reads CASSQSKGAVYSNQPQHF. CDR3 DNA: TGCGCCAGCAGTCAATCGAAAGGGGCCGTTTATAGCAATCAGCCCCAGCATTTT.

J is TRBJ2-1 and V is TRBV30, with no clear D. CDR3 size: 12 residues. V was trimmed by 8 bases and J by 1 base, leaving 9 bases between them. Germline V gives CDR1 GTSNPN, CDR2 SVGIG (reference sequence). The chain's CDR3 is CALGRSYNEQFF. CDR3 sequence (DNA): TGTGCCCTTGGGCGATCCTACAATGAGCAGTTCTTC.

The rearrangement links TRBV5-1 to TRBJ2-7; 11 bases align to TRBD2. The CDR3 contains 14 residues. The V gene's germline CDR1 is SGHRS and CDR2 YFSETQ. J gave up 9 bases and V 0 bases, and 5 bases lay outside the gene matches. In DNA, the CDR3 is TGCGCCAGCAGCTTGGGACTAGCGGGACTCGTGCAGTACTTC. The encoded protein is CASSLGLAGLVQYF.

The V gene is TRBV19, the J gene TRBJ2-4; 9 nucleotides line up with TRBD1. The CDR3 contains 17 residues. Germline assignment: CDR1 LNHDA and CDR2 SQIVND (reference sequence). V lost 5 bases and J lost 0; bases outside the gene matches: 8. In nucleotides, the CDR3 is TGTGCCAGTAGTCCTGGACAGGGGCCCGTAGCCAAAAACATTCAGTACTTC. This codes for CASSPGQGPVAKNIQYF.

The chain recombines TRBV5-6 with TRBJ1-1; 7 bases line up with TRBD1. V shed 3 bases and J 5 bases; nucleotides not matched to a gene: 7. This CDR3 contains 14 residues. Germline CDR1 reads SGHDT; CDR2 reads YYEEEE. The CDR3 protein is CASSSLGGQTEAFF. DNA for the CDR3: TGTGCCAGCAGCTCACTTGGGGGACAGACTGAAGCTTTCTTT.

The chain uses TRBV7-2 and TRBJ2-7; D is unclear. The CDR3 is made up of 11 amino acids. The germline CDR1 and CDR2 sequences are SGHTA and FQGNSA. The V end was cut by 5 bases, the J end by 4 bases, with 6 bases between. For the CDR3, the DNA is TGTGCCAGCAGCCTTAAGTACGAGCAGTACTTC. Translation gives CASSLKYEQYF. Full variable domain (outside the CDR3, taken from reference TRBV7-2 and TRBJ2-7): GAGVSQSPSNKVTEKGKDVELRCDPISGHTALYWYRQSLGQGLEFLIYFQGNSAPDKSGLPSDRFSAERTGGSVSTLTIQRTQQEDSAVYLCASSLKYEQYFGPGTRLTVT.

The V gene is TRBV21-1, the J gene TRBJ1-2; the table's D call, TRBD1, was not checked against the DNA. TRBV21-1 corresponds to a pseudogene. The CDR3 extends over 15 amino acids. The CDR3 is CASSAGIWAGGGYTF. Written as DNA, the CDR3 is TGTGCCAGCAGCGCAGGTATTTGGGCAGGGGGAGGCTACACCTTC.

This clone came up a few times. The CDR3 protein is CASKIDIQAGELFF. The CDR3 DNA reads as TGCGCCAGCAAAATCGACATACAGGCCGGGGAGCTGTTTTTT. The J gene is TRBJ2-2, the V gene TRBV10-1; weak D call: TRBD1 (5 bases). Deletions cut 7 bases from V and 6 bases from J, with 15 bases between. Germline CDR1 WNHNN, CDR2 SYGVQD (reference sequence). The CDR3 is made up of 14 amino acids.